This T cell receptor (beta chain) was sequenced during a study of T-cell memory formation after mild COVID-19. Overall study results and limits: Clonal second-wave expansions that peaked on day 37 had unconfirmed SARS-CoV-2 specificity. Clones contracting over day 15 to 85 were CD4/CD8 balanced, with later expanders leaning CD4+. Most CD4+ clones that shrank were in CM and EM, while CD8+ ones turned up in EMRA. Several responding clones turned up in pre-infection memory, indicating that cross-reactive memory may have taken part.

CDR1 and CDR2 (germline): SEHNR, FQNEAQ (reference sequence). This CDR3 region has 18 residues. After removal of 2 bases from V and 4 bases from J, the junction contained 13 bases not matched to a gene. TCRdb reprocessed the 5' RACE reads with MiXCR, giving one entry per CDR3 protein. The table records 210,000 or so distinct CDR3 sequences, approximately 30% of them present only once. Concerning this clonotype: The antigen is undetermined.

This sequence joins TRBV7-9 and TRBJ2-5, with 10 bases that match TRBD2. This TCR derives from an adult woman who had mild COVID-19 (a few samples of this study predate the infection). Cell type and time point are not known. Sequencing used PBMCs or a T cell subset sorted from them (not recorded which). CDR3 sequence (DNA): TGTGCCAGCAGCTTACCGCACACTCTAGCGGGAGTAAGAGAGACCCAGTACTTC. Translated, it gives CASSLPHTLAGVRETQYF.